A selection of T cell receptor beta chains follows, all from one sample in a study of T cell repertoires in cytomegalovirus infection. TCRdb ran MiXCR on the reads and lists one entry per CDR3 protein. The sample contains 250,000 to 300,000 distinct CDR3 sequences, roughly 25% of which appear only once. Sequenced input: PBMCs. These receptors were taken from a human donor in good health (CMV status not recorded). Some clones in this sample may be carry-over from other donors' samples. Both conserved end residues are part of each CDR3. D genes are given only for firm matches. Where a row states a size, it is once, few, many or the class of an expanded clone; other rows omit it.

TRBJ1-1,few,TRBD1,TRBV29-1,TGCAGCGCATCCGGGACAGGGGTCACTGAAGCTTTCTTT,CSASGTGVTEAFF
TRBJ2-7,NA,NA,TRBV7-2,TGTGCCAGCAGCTTGGCCGGGACTGGTTCCTACGAGCAGTACTTC,CASSLAGTGSYEQYF
TRBJ2-7,many,TRBD2,TRBV7-2,TGTGCCAGCAGCCCTGGACTAGCGTTTACCTACGAGCAGTACTTC,CASSPGLAFTYEQYF
TRBJ2-3,NA,TRBD2,TRBV7-2,TGTGCCAGCAGCGCGGGGGGGGATACGCAGTATTTT,CASSAGGDTQYF
TRBJ2-1,few,TRBD2,TRBV5-1,TGCGCCAGCAGCACCTCTAGCGGGGCTTACAATGAGCAGTTCTTC,CASSTSSGAYNEQFF
TRBJ2-7,NA,TRBD2,TRBV6-2/TRBV6-3,TGTGCCAGCAGTCAACTGGGACTAGCGAAATACGAGCAGTACTTC,CASSQLGLAKYEQYF
TRBJ1-1,few,TRBD1,TRBV7-9,TGTGCCAGCAGCTTACTGGCAGGGGGCACTGAAGCTTTCTTT,CASSLLAGGTEAFF
TRBJ1-4,NA,NA,TRBV28,TGTGCCAGTAGACCAGGGTCGACTAATGAAAAACTGTTTTTT,CASRPGSTNEKLFF
TRBJ2-1,many,TRBD2,TRBV7-9,TGTGCCAGCAGCTACCACGGACTAGCGGGACACAATGAGCAGTTCTTC,CASSYHGLAGHNEQFF
TRBJ2-7,many,NA,TRBV7-4,TGTGCCAGCAGCTTATGGGGTAGGGATGAACTTGGGGAGCAGTACTTC,CASSLWGRDELGEQYF
TRBJ2-3,NA,NA,TRBV29-1,TGCAGCGTTGAAGCTTCGGGAACCACATACACAGATACGCAGTATTTT,CSVEASGTTYTDTQYF
TRBJ2-3,few,NA,TRBV6-1,TGTGCCAGCAACAGGGATAGGCAGTATTTT,CASNRDRQYF
TRBJ2-3,few,NA,TRBV28,TGTGCCAGCGTTTTCTCGGGCACAGATACGCAGTATTTT,CASVFSGTDTQYF
TRBJ2-5,many,NA,TRBV7-3,TGTGCCAGCAGCCGAACCGGGACCGCCCGAATGGAGACCCAGTACTTC,CASSRTGTARMETQYF
TRBJ2-2,NA,NA,TRBV19,TGTGCCAGTAGTATCTTGCGAACGGGGGCGAACACCGGGGAGCTGTTTTTT,CASSILRTGANTGELFF
TRBJ2-6,few,NA,TRBV6-2/TRBV6-3,TGTGCCAGCAGTACGAGCCCTGGGGCCAACGTCCTGACTTTC,CASSTSPGANVLTF
TRBJ2-2,many,NA,TRBV7-2,TGTGCCAGCAGCTTGAGGGTGGCCGGGGAGCTGTTTTTT,CASSLRVAGELFF
TRBJ1-6,many,NA,TRBV7-6,TGTGCCAGCAGCTTAGCAACCTATAATTCACCCCTCCACTTT,CASSLATYNSPLHF
TRBJ2-5,few,NA,TRBV7-9,TGTGCCAGCAGCTTAGCGAGTTGGCAGGGTCAGGGAGAGACCCAGTACTTC,CASSLASWQGQGETQYF
TRBJ2-5,NA,TRBD2,TRBV6-1,TGTGCCAGCAGCCACCTACTAGCGGGAGACTGGGAGACCCAGTACTTC,CASSHLLAGDWETQYF
TRBJ2-1,many,NA,TRBV7-2,TGTGCCAGCAGCTTTCACGGGAGCTCCTACAATGAGCAGTTCTTC,CASSFHGSSYNEQFF
TRBJ2-3,NA,TRBD2,TRBV28,TGTGCCAGCAGTTCACTTGCGGGGGGCGGAGATACGCAGTATTTT,CASSSLAGGGDTQYF
TRBJ2-1,many,TRBD2,TRBV2,TGTGCCAGCAGTTCCGGGACTAGCGGCTACAATGAGCAGTTCTTC,CASSSGTSGYNEQFF
TRBJ2-1,few,NA,TRBV7-4,TGTGCCAGCAGGTCCAGCTTATTCTCCTACAATGAGCAGTTCTTC,CASRSSLFSYNEQFF